These 14 T cell receptor beta chains came from one sample sequenced in a study of T cell responses to AZD1222 COVID-19 vaccine. Sequencing used immunoSEQ multiplex PCR; TCRdb keeps in-frame clones, though not all of them. The profile shows more than 100,000 clones, 92% of them singletons. The material was peripheral blood, obtained on day 0 of AZD1222 vaccination. The receptors come from an adult in good health.

This sequence joins TRBV10-3 and TRBJ2-2; D ambiguous. The germline V gene encodes CDR1 ENHRY and CDR2 SYGVKD. The ends were cut back, 2 bases at V and 3 bases at J, with 13 bases in the middle. The CDR3 is made up of 16 amino acids. This CDR3 reads CAISENSLLYTGELFF. For the CDR3, the DNA is TGTGCCATCAGTGAGAATTCATTACTGTACACCGGGGAGCTGTTTTTT.

V usage is TRBV6-1 and J usage is TRBJ1-6, with TRBD1 identical over 8 bases. Germline values: CDR1 MNHNS, CDR2 SASEGT. The V and J ends lost 4 bases and 5 bases, in that order; junction bases with no gene match: 10. The CDR3 extends over 17 amino acids. The CDR3 coding sequence is TGTGCCAGCAGTGTGCTTGGGACAGGAGCGGATAATTCACCCCTCCACTTT. It translates to CASSVLGTGADNSPLHF.

The V call is TRBV6-1, the J call TRBJ1-6; no definite D call. This CDR3 region has 14 residues. With 0 bases removed from V and 9 bases from J, the gap between germline ends came to 9 bases. Germline CDR1 is MNHNS and CDR2 is SASEGT. CDR3 nucleotide sequence: TGTGCCAGCAGTGAAGCGGATTTAGTTTCACCCCTCCACTTT. Protein: CASSEADLVSPLHF.

The V call is TRBV15, the J call TRBJ2-7, with 10 positions matching TRBD1. Germline-derived CDR1 and CDR2 are LNHNV and YYDKDF (reference sequence). This CDR3 has 16 amino acids. V gave up 2 bases and J gave up 4 bases; unmatched junction bases: 8. CDR3 coding DNA: TGTGCCACCAGCAGAAGTCTGGGACAGGGGAGGTACGAGCAGTACTTC. Its protein is CATSRSLGQGRYEQYF.

The table lists this clone with a count of one. The chain uses TRBV24-1 and TRBJ1-5; TRBD1 might be the D (6 bases). V was shortened by 2 bases and J by 0 bases, with 13 bases between the two germline ends. Looked up from germline, CDR1 is KGHDR and CDR2 is SFDVKD. This CDR3 is 17 amino acids long. The CDR3 region is CATSDSRTDISNQPQHF. The CDR3 DNA reads as TGTGCCACCAGTGATTCGCGGACAGACATTAGCAATCAGCCCCAGCATTTT.

The genes are TRBV13 and TRBJ1-5; perhaps TRBD1 as D (6 bases). Germline V gives CDR1 PRHDT, CDR2 FYEKMQ (reference sequence). With 0 bases removed from V and 7 bases from J, the gap between germline ends came to 13 bases. CDR3 length equals 15 residues. Here the CDR3 DNA reads TGTGCCAGCAGCTTAGGGGGACAAGGGCACCAGCCCCAGCATTTT. This codes for CASSLGGQGHQPQHF.

The chain combines TRBV5-6 with TRBJ2-1; 7 positions agree with TRBD2. V lost 1 base, J lost 7 bases, and 8 bases stayed unmatched. This CDR3 spans 15 amino acids. Germline values: CDR1 SGHDT, CDR2 YYEEEE. CDR3 loop: CASSLQGWEGNEQFF. Here the CDR3 DNA reads TGTGCCAGCAGCTTGCAGGGCTGGGAGGGGAATGAGCAGTTCTTC.

The chain combines TRBV19 with TRBJ2-7; the D gene is possibly TRBD1 (7 bases). Trimming took off 6 bases at V and 4 bases at J, with 19 bases between the two ends. The CDR3 is 15 residues long. CDR1 and CDR2 from the germline V gene are LNHDA and SQIVND (reference sequence). Here the CDR3 reads CASRAGTAVLYEQYF. CDR3 DNA sequence: TGTGCCAGTAGGGCGGGGACAGCGGTGTTATACGAGCAGTACTTC. The full variable domain, completed using reference TRBV19 and TRBJ2-7, is DGGITQSPKYLFRKEGQNVTLSCEQNLNHDAMYWYRQDPGQGLRLIYYSQIVNDFQKGDIAEGYSVSREKKESFPLTVTSAQKNPTAFYLCASRAGTAVLYEQYFGPGTRLTVT.

The chain employs TRBV10-1 and TRBJ2-4; D gene ambiguous. Germline V gene sequence: CDR1 WNHNN, CDR2 SYGVQD (reference sequence). Trimming removed 2 bases at V and 3 bases at J, with 14 bases between. The CDR3 has 16 residues. The CDR3 region is CASSERVAFGKNIQYF. In DNA, the CDR3 is TGCGCCAGCAGTGAGAGGGTGGCTTTCGGCAAAAACATTCAGTACTTC.

The chain employs TRBV5-5 and TRBJ2-5; no reliable D call. Trimming left V 4 bases short and J 5 bases short, with 9 bases between. Looked up from germline, CDR1 is SGHKS and CDR2 is YYEKEE (reference sequence). This CDR3 has 12 residues. The CDR3 region is CASSDQAETQYF. The CDR3 DNA reads TGTGCCAGCAGCGATCAGGCGGAGACCCAGTACTTC.

V and J are TRBV28 and TRBJ2-2, with 8 bases that match TRBD2. The CDR3 is 16 residues long. CDR1 is MDHEN, CDR2 SYDVKM, per germline. With V trimmed by 3 bases and J by 4 bases, 7 bases remained unmatched. CDR3 region: CASSFGGGNPTGELFF. The CDR3 nucleotides are TGTGCCAGCAGTTTCGGCGGGGGGAACCCCACCGGGGAGCTGTTTTTT. The complete variable domain, with remaining parts taken from reference TRBV28 and TRBJ2-2, reads DVKVTQSSRYLVKRTGEKVFLECVQDMDHENMFWYRQDPGLGLRLIYFSYDVKMKEKGDIPEGYSVSREKKERFSLILESASTNQTSMYLCASSFGGGNPTGELFFGEGSRLTVL.

This CDR3 is CASSYGGGYNEQFF. CDR3 DNA: TGTGCCAGCAGTTACGGCGGGGGATACAATGAGCAGTTCTTC. V and J are TRBV6-5 and TRBJ2-1; 7 bases are shared with TRBD2. There are 14 residues in the CDR3. Germline CDR1 is MNHEY and CDR2 is SVGAGI. V was pared by 2 bases and J by 4 bases, with 2 bases of the junction left unmatched.

In this sample, this clone turned up once. V and J are TRBV30 and TRBJ1-1; maybe TRBD1 (5 bases). Between the trimmed V and J ends, which lost 3 bases and 11 bases, there was a span of 13 bases. Germline V lookup: CDR1 GTSNPN, CDR2 SVGIG (reference sequence). The CDR3 covers 11 residues. The CDR3 spells CAWSGAREAFF. The CDR3 nucleotides read TGTGCCTGGAGCGGGGCCCGCGAGGCTTTCTTT.

This clone was seen once. The CDR3, as DNA: TGTGCCAGCAGCCCTGGGACAGGGGGCTATGGCTACACCTTC. Its protein is CASSPGTGGYGYTF. The rearrangement links TRBV11-1 to TRBJ1-2; 11 bases are shared with TRBD1. The CDR3 is made up of 14 amino acids. Trimming took 5 bases from V and 4 from J; bases not matched to a gene: 3. Germline CDR1 and CDR2: SGHAT and FQDESV (reference sequence). Together with reference TRBV11-1 and TRBJ1-2, the CDR3 gives the full variable domain: EAEVAQSPRYKITEKSQAVAFWCDPISGHATLYWYRQILGQGPELLVQFQDESVVDDSQLPKDRFSAERLKGVDSTLKIQPAELGDSAMYLCASSPGTGGYGYTFGSGTRLTVV.